This entry is about one T cell receptor (beta chain). Authors' processing steps: Using reference gene primer amplification, nucleated cell counts were estimated. The table came from immunoSEQ multiplex PCR; TCRdb's copy has only in-frame clones and leaves some out. V and J calls and clone size follow that table, whereas D and trimming were derived from the DNA. Of around 300,000 clones listed, roughly 90% were seen once; the top ten hold approximately 2.2%. This entry belongs to a study of blood T cell repertoires in COVID-19. As for the study in general: Samples of COVID-19 (acute and convalescent) were obtained from the United States, Italy and Spain. PBMCs, B-cell-depleted T cells, or T cells provided the cDNA or gDNA that made up the material.

The germline gives CDR1 SGHRS, CDR2 YFSETQ. The J segment lost 2 bases and the V segment lost 0 bases, leaving 6 bases of the junction unmatched. The CDR3 runs to 16 residues. This clonotype was sampled from a man aged 18 to 29 with active or convalescent COVID-19. Sequenced sample: peripheral blood. The rearrangement joins TRBV5-1 to TRBJ2-5; 8 bases align to TRBD2. The CDR3 protein is CASSLAARGEQETQYF. The CDR3 DNA reads TGCGCCAGCAGCTTGGCGGCGCGGGGGGAGCAAGAGACCCAGTACTTC.